What follows are 22 T cell receptor beta chains derived from one specimen sequenced in a study of blood T cells in healthy people across ages. A sample-barcoded 5' primer and a J-beta primer mix were used in a second PCR of about 7 to 12 cycles. TCRdb re-analysed the 5' RACE reads in MiXCR, keeping a single row per CDR3 protein. The repertoire holds approximately 780,000 distinct CDR3 sequences, with roughly 24% as singletons. These records were also assigned to another study, of T cells of mothers and their children.

The material sequenced was blood. These receptors were obtained from a boy under 18 in good health.

This clonotype was seen once. CDR3 in DNA: TGCAGTGCTCCCGACACCGAAGCTAACTATGGCTACACCTTC. Its protein product is CSAPDTEANYGYTF. The chain employs TRBV20-1 and TRBJ1-2, with D hard to call. Germline lookup yields CDR1 DFQATT and CDR2 SNEGSKA (reference sequence). CDR3 length: 14 amino acids. V lost 5 bases, J lost 0 bases, and 13 bases lay in between.

This clonotype turned up a few times. The J gene is TRBJ2-3, the V gene TRBV5-1; possible D gene TRBD1, 5 bases. V lost 9 bases, J lost 2 bases, and 16 bases lay in between. This CDR3 has 14 residues. The germline gives CDR1 SGHRS, CDR2 YFSETQ. CDR3 amino acids: CATRSAGLTDTQYF. The CDR3 DNA reads TGCGCCACCCGTTCGGCAGGGCTCACAGATACGCAGTATTTT.

This clonotype was observed a handful of times. The rearrangement uses TRBV10-3 and TRBJ2-7, with D perhaps matching TRBD2 (6 bases). V was clipped by 0 bases and J by 5 bases, with 11 bases between them. Germline loops: CDR1 ENHRY, CDR2 SYGVKD. There are 14 residues in the CDR3. DNA of the CDR3: TGTGCCATCAGTGAGTCGAGGAGGGACGACGAGCAGTACTTC. Protein: CAISESRRDDEQYF.

The chain recombines TRBV12-3 or TRBV12-4 with TRBJ1-6; D remains ambiguous. V gave up 8 bases and J gave up 10 bases, with 15 bases separating them. This CDR3 is 13 amino acids long. The CDR3 nucleotides are TGTGCCAGCTCTCAAACCATGAGGTCACCCCTCCACTTT. Its translation is CASSQTMRSPLHF.

This chain uses TRBV20-1 with TRBJ2-5; 8 nucleotides agree with TRBD2. The V gene's germline CDR1 is DFQATT and CDR2 SNEGSKA (reference sequence). The J segment lost 2 bases and the V segment lost 5 bases, leaving 4 bases of the junction unmatched. This CDR3 is 13 amino acids long. The CDR3 DNA reads as TGCAGTGCTTTAGCGGGGAGACAAGAGACCCAGTACTTC. Translation: CSALAGRQETQYF.

This clonotype was seen more than once but under ten times. This sequence joins TRBV6-5 and TRBJ1-1; 8 bases agree with TRBD1. Germline-derived CDR1 and CDR2 are MNHEY and SVGAGI. This CDR3 spans 14 amino acids. V was clipped by 7 bases and J by 5 bases; unmatched bases: 9. The CDR3: CASKEDRGVTEAFF. The CDR3 coding sequence is TGTGCCAGCAAAGAAGACAGGGGCGTTACTGAAGCTTTCTTT.

The chain joins TRBV3-1 to TRBJ2-5, with 8 nucleotides matching TRBD2. Germline CDR1 and CDR2: LGHDT and YNNKEL (reference sequence). Unmatched junction bases numbered 3, after V lost 1 base and J lost 2 bases. This CDR3 is 15 amino acids long. The CDR3 DNA reads TGTGCCAGCAGCCAAGCGGGGGGGCGTCAAGAGACCCAGTACTTC. Translation: CASSQAGGRQETQYF.

The gene calls are TRBV5-1 and TRBJ2-7; 7 bases fit TRBD1. The junction had 10 bases not matched to a gene; V was cut back by 0 bases and J by 4 bases. The CDR3 has 16 residues. CDR1 is SGHRS, CDR2 YFSETQ, per germline. The CDR3 DNA reads TGCGCCAGCAGCTTGGTCGCACAGGGGATAGGGTACGAGCAGTACTTC. This sequence encodes CASSLVAQGIGYEQYF. The full variable domain, in which reference TRBV5-1 and TRBJ2-7 provide the parts outside the CDR3, is KAGVTQTPRYLIKTRGQQVTLSCSPISGHRSVSWYQQTPGQGLQFLFEYFSETQRNKGNFPGRFSGRQFSNSRSEMNVSTLELGDSALYLCASSLVAQGIGYEQYFGPGTRLTVT.

This clonotype was recorded a few times. An end of the junction differs from the germline gene, which may be a read error. The chain has TRBV5-1 and TRBJ2-6, with D maybe TRBD2 (6 bases). This CDR3 is 16 amino acids long. The germline V gene has CDR1 SGHRS and CDR2 YFSETQ. CDR3 amino acids: CASSPGTSAGADVLTF. In nucleotides, the CDR3 is TGCGCCAGCAGCCCAGGGACTTCCGCTGGGGCCGACGTCCTGACTTTC.

This clonotype was seen only a few times. V usage is TRBV27 and J usage is TRBJ2-5; tentatively, D is TRBD2 (5 bases). V was cut by 8 bases and J by 5 bases, with 15 bases left in between. Germline CDR1 MNHEY, CDR2 SMNVEV (reference sequence). The CDR3 consists of 13 residues. DNA for the CDR3: TGTGCCAGCGGTTACTTCGCGGGCGAGACCCAGTACTTC. Encoded protein: CASGYFAGETQYF.

This clonotype was detected a few times. The rearrangement links TRBV12-3 or TRBV12-4 to TRBJ1-3; the D gene is possibly TRBD1 (5 bases). This CDR3 comprises 13 residues. V was pared by 7 bases and J by 3 bases, with 10 bases between. The CDR3 region has the DNA TGTGCCAGCATCGGGGGGGATGGAAACACCATATATTTT. Translation: CASIGGDGNTIYF.

This clonotype has only a few counts. This sequence joins TRBV4-1 and TRBJ2-4; D perhaps matches TRBD1 (5 bases). The CDR3 is 15 residues long. The germline CDR1 and CDR2 sequences are MGHRA and YSYEKL. Trimming left V 2 bases short and J 7 bases short, with 15 bases between. The CDR3 coding sequence is TGCGCCAGCAGCCAATTTCAGATAGGGGTTAACATTCAGTACTTC. Residues: CASSQFQIGVNIQYF.

This clonotype was seen only a few times. The chain has TRBV5-1 and TRBJ2-5; 12 bases agree with TRBD2. The tail of the sequence fits TRBJ2-1 better, so the J call may be wrong. CDR3 length: 16 amino acids. Germline CDR1 reads SGHRS; CDR2 reads YFSETQ. The CDR3: CASSLRSSGGGREQFF. The CDR3 nucleotides read TGCGCCAGCAGCTTGAGGTCTAGCGGGGGGGGTCGCGAGCAGTTCTTC.

This clonotype turned up a few times. J is TRBJ2-5 and V is TRBV7-7, with 12 bases identical to TRBD2. Looked up from germline, CDR1 is SSHAT and CDR2 is FNYEAQ (reference sequence). Germline trimming cut 4 bases from V and 4 bases from J; bases unmatched to any gene: 13. This CDR3 is built from 18 residues. The CDR3: CASSSLAGGRNGAETQYF. Written as DNA, the CDR3 is TGTGCCAGCAGCTCGCTAGCGGGGGGGCGGAACGGTGCAGAGACCCAGTACTTC.

This clonotype has just a few counts. The chain has TRBV9 and TRBJ2-3; 12 bases agree with TRBD1. J lost 4 bases, V lost 3 bases, and 15 bases had no gene match. This CDR3 comprises 19 residues. Germline V gene lookup returns CDR1 SGDLS and CDR2 YYNGEE. The CDR3, as DNA: TGTGCCAGCAGCGGTGCCCCGGGACAGGGGGCGTCTAGGGCAGATACGCAGTATTTT. Residues: CASSGAPGQGASRADTQYF.

Only one count was recorded for this clonotype. This rearrangement joins TRBV28 to TRBJ2-7, with 9 bases lining up with TRBD1. The CDR3 is 16 amino acids. V shed 1 base and J 4 bases; nucleotides not matched to a gene: 8. CDR1 is MDHEN and CDR2 is SYDVKM in the germline V gene. The CDR3 nucleotides are TGTGCCAGCAGTTTATTTGGGACAGGGTCTTCGTACGAGCAGTACTTC. Translation: CASSLFGTGSSYEQYF.

The table lists this clonotype with a few counts. The chain has TRBV7-2 and TRBJ1-5; D uncertain. The CDR3 is 13 amino acids. V was cut by 2 bases and J by 4 bases, with 6 bases left in between. Germline V gene data show CDR1 as SGHTA and CDR2 as FQGNSA. The CDR3 DNA sequence: TGTGCCAGCAGCTTAAACGAAAATCAGCCCCAGCATTTT. This codes for CASSLNENQPQHF.

The J gene is TRBJ1-2, the V gene TRBV20-1; unclear D gene. CDR1 and CDR2 from the germline V gene are DFQATT and SNEGSKA (reference sequence). The V end was cut by 2 bases, the J end by 6 bases, with 16 bases between. The CDR3 is 14 residues long. This CDR3 is CSARSSGLTDGYTF. In DNA form, the CDR3 reads TGCAGTGCTAGAAGTTCGGGCCTGACTGATGGCTACACCTTC.

The rearrangement joins TRBV4-1 to TRBJ1-2; TRBD1 matches 10 bases. Per germline, CDR1 MGHRA and CDR2 YSYEKL. Losses at the gene ends were 5 bases for V and 5 bases for J; bases not matched to a gene: 8. This CDR3 contains 15 residues. The CDR3, as DNA: TGCGCCAGCAGCTCGGGAGACAGGGGGCAATATGGCTACACCTTC. This gives the protein CASSSGDRGQYGYTF.

V is TRBV6-5 and J is TRBJ1-3; no reliable D call. Germline V gene sequence: CDR1 MNHEY, CDR2 SVGAGI. V was cut by 4 bases and J by 0 bases, with 13 bases left in between. The CDR3 extends over 16 amino acids. CDR3 in amino acids: CASSSRTGSSGNTIYF. The CDR3 DNA reads as TGTGCCAGCAGTTCTCGGACGGGGAGCTCTGGAAACACCATATATTTT.

At least ten counts were recorded for this clonotype. V usage is TRBV11-2 and J usage is TRBJ2-5; TRBD1 agrees at 8 bases. CDR3 length equals 17 residues. With V trimmed by 0 bases and J by 3 bases, 9 bases remained unmatched. Per the germline V gene, CDR1 is SGHAT and CDR2 is FQNNGV. CDR3 region: CASSLDGARGLKETQYF. DNA for the CDR3: TGTGCCAGCAGCTTAGATGGCGCCAGGGGGCTAAAAGAGACCCAGTACTTC.

This clonotype was recorded a few times. The chain has TRBV5-1 and TRBJ2-5; no firm D call. The CDR3 has 14 amino acids. Germline CDR1 is SGHRS and CDR2 is YFSETQ. Trimming removed 0 bases from V and 4 bases from J, with 10 bases in between. The CDR3 loop is CASSLGRGPETQYF. The CDR3 DNA reads TGCGCCAGCAGCTTGGGGCGTGGGCCAGAGACCCAGTACTTC.